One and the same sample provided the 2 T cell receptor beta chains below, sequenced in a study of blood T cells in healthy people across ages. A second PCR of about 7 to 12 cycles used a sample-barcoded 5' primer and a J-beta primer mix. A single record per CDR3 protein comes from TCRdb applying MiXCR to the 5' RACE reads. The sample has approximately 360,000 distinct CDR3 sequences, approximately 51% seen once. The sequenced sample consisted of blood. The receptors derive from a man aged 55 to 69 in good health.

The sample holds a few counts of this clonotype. CDR3 DNA sequence: TGCAGTGCTTTACCTCTAGCGGGGGCCCTCCAAGAGACCCAGTACTTC. Translation: CSALPLAGALQETQYF. V and J are TRBV20-1 and TRBJ2-5; 10 bases fit TRBD2. The germline V gene encodes CDR1 DFQATT and CDR2 SNEGSKA (reference sequence). The CDR3 loop spans 16 amino acids. V was pared by 5 bases and J by 1 base, with 10 bases of the junction left unmatched.

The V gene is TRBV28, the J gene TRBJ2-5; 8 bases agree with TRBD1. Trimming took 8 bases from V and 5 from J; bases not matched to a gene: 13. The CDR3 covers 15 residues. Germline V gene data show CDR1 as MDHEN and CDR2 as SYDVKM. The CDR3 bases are TGTGCCAGCCCCCCCCCGACAGGGGCCTTTGAGACCCAGTACTTC. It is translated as CASPPPTGAFETQYF. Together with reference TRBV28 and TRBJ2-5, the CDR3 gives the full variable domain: DVKVTQSSRYLVKRTGEKVFLECVQDMDHENMFWYRQDPGLGLRLIYFSYDVKMKEKGDIPEGYSVSREKKERFSLILESASTNQTSMYLCASPPPTGAFETQYFGPGTRLLVL.